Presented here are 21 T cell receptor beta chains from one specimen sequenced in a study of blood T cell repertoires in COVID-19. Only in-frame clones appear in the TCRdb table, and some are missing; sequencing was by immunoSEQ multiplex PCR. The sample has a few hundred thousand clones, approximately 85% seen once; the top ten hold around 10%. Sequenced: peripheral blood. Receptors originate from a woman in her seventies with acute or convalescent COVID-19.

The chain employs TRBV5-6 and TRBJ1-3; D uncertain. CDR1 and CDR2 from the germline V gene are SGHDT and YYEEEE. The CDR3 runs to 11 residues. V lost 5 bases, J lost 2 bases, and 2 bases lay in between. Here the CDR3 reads CASSTGNTIYF. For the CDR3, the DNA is TGTGCCAGCAGTACTGGAAACACCATATATTTT.

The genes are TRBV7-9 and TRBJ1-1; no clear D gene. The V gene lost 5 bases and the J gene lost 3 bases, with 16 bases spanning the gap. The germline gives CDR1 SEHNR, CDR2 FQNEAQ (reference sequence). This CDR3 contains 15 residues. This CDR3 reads CASSPRGGLDTEAFF. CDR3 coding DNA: TGTGCCAGCAGCCCGCGCGGTGGCTTGGACACTGAAGCTTTCTTT. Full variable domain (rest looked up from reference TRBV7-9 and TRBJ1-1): DTGVSQNPRHKITKRGQNVTFRCDPISEHNRLYWYRQTLGQGPEFLTYFQNEAQLEKSRLLSDRFSAERPKGSFSTLEIQRTEQGDSAMYLCASSPRGGLDTEAFFGQGTRLTVV.

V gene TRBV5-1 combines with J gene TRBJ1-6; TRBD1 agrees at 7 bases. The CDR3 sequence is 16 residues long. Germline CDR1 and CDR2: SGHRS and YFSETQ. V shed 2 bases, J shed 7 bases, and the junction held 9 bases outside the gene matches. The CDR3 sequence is CASSLVPPGQNSPLHF. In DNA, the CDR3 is TGCGCCAGCAGCTTAGTACCTCCGGGACAGAATTCACCCCTCCACTTT.

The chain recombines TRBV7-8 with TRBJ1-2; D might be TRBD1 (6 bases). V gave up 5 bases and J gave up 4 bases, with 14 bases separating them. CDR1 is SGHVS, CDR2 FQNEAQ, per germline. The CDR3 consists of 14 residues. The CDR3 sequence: CASSTEGGAYGYTF. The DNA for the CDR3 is TGTGCCAGCAGCACCGAGGGGGGGGCCTATGGCTACACCTTC. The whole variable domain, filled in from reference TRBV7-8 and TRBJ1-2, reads GAGVSQSPRYKVAKRGQDVALRCDPISGHVSLFWYQQALGQGPEFLTYFQNEAQLDKSGLPSDRFFAERPEGSVSTLKIQRTQQEDSAVYLCASSTEGGAYGYTFGSGTRLTVV.

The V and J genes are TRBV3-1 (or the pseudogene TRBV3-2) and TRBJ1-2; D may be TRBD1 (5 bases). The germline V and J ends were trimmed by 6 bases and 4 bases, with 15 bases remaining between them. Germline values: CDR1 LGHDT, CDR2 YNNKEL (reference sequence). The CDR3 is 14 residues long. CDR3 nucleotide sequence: TGTGCCAGCAGTCAGACCGGGACTCCCTATGGCTACACCTTC. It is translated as CASSQTGTPYGYTF.

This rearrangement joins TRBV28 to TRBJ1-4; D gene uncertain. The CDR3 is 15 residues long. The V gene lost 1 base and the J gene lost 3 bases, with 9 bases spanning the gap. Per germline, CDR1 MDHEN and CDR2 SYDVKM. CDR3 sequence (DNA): TGTGCCAGCAGTTTATTGGGTGCGGCTAATGAAAAACTGTTTTTT. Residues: CASSLLGAANEKLFF. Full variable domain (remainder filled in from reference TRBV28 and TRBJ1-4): DVKVTQSSRYLVKRTGEKVFLECVQDMDHENMFWYRQDPGLGLRLIYFSYDVKMKEKGDIPEGYSVSREKKERFSLILESASTNQTSMYLCASSLLGAANEKLFFGSGTQLSVL.

CDR3 loop: CASSLDGNGYTF. The CDR3 DNA reads TGTGCCAGCAGCTTAGACGGTAATGGCTACACCTTC. The chain recombines TRBV7-9 with TRBJ1-2; D call uncertain. CDR1 and CDR2 (germline): SEHNR, FQNEAQ (reference sequence). Trimming shortened V by 1 base and J by 6 bases, and 6 bases separated the two germline ends. The CDR3 has 12 amino acids.

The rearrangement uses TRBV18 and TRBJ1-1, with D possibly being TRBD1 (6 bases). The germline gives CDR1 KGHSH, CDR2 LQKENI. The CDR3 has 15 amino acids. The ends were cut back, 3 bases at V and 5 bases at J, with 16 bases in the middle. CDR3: CASSPQGHKGTEAFF. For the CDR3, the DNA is TGTGCCAGCTCACCGCAGGGGCATAAGGGGACTGAAGCTTTCTTT. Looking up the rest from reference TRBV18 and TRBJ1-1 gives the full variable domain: NAGVMQNPRHLVRRRGQEARLRCSPMKGHSHVYWYRQLPEEGLKFMVYLQKENIIDESGMPKERFSAEFPKEGPSILRIQQVVRGDSAAYFCASSPQGHKGTEAFFGQGTRLTVV.

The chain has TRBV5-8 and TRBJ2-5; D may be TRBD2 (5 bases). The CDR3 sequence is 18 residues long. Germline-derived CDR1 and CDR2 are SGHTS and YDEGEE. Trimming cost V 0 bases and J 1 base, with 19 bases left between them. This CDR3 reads CASSLARLAWGSQETQYF. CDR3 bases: TGTGCCAGCAGCTTGGCTAGGCTAGCTTGGGGTTCCCAAGAGACCCAGTACTTC.

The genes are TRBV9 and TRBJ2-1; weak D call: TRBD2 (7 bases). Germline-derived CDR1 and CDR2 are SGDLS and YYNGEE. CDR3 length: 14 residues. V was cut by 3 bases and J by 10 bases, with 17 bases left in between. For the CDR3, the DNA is TGTGCCAGCAGCGCTGGATCGGGGGGCCTAGAGCAGTTCTTC. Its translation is CASSAGSGGLEQFF.

CDR3 in DNA: TGTGCCAGCAGCTCCGTACTAGCGACGGAGACCCAGTACTTC. It codes for CASSSVLATETQYF. This chain joins TRBV5-4 and TRBJ2-5, with TRBD2 matching over 7 bases. V dropped 3 bases and J dropped 5; count of bases not matched to a gene: 7. Germline CDR1 and CDR2: SGHNT and YYREEE (reference sequence). This CDR3 is 14 amino acids long.

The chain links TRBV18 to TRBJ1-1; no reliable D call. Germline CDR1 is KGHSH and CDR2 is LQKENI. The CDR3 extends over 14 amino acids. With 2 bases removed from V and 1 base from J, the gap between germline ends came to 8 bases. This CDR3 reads CASSPLRGNTEAFF. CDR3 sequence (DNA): TGTGCCAGCTCACCATTAAGAGGGAACACTGAAGCTTTCTTT.

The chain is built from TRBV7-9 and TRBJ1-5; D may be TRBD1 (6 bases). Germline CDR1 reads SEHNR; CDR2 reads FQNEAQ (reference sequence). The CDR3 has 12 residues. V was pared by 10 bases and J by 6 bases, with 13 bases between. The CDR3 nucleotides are TGTGCCACGGGGGGCGAAACTCAGCCCCAGCATTTT. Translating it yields CATGGETQPQHF. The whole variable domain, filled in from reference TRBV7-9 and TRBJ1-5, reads DTGVSQNPRHKITKRGQNVTFRCDPISEHNRLYWYRQTLGQGPEFLTYFQNEAQLEKSRLLSDRFSAERPKGSFSTLEIQRTEQGDSAMYLCATGGETQPQHFGDGTRLSIL.

The CDR3 here is CASSQEVGRGGGYTF. The CDR3 bases are TGTGCCAGCAGCCAAGAAGTTGGGAGGGGCGGTGGCTACACCTTC. This chain links TRBV14 with TRBJ1-2; possibly TRBD1 for D (5 bases). CDR1 SGHDN and CDR2 FVKESK come from the germline V gene. CDR3 length: 15 amino acids. The V gene lost 0 bases and the J gene lost 7 bases, with 15 bases spanning the gap.

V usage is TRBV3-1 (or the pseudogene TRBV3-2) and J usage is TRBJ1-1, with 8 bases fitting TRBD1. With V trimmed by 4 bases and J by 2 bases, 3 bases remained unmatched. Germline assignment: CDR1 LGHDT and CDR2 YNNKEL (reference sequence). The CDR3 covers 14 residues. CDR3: CASSLGTGNTEAFF. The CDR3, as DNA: TGTGCCAGCAGCCTCGGGACAGGCAACACTGAAGCTTTCTTT.

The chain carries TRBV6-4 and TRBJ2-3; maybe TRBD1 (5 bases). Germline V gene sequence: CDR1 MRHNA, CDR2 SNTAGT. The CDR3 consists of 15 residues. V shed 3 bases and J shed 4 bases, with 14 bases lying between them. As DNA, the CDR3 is TGTGCCAGCAGTGAGTCTATCCAGGGCGCAGATACGCAGTATTTT. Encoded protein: CASSESIQGADTQYF.

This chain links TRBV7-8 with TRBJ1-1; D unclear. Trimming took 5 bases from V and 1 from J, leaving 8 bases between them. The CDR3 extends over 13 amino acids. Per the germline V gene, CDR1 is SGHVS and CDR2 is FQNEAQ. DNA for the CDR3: TGTGCCAGCAGCGTTGGGAGGAACACTGAAGCTTTCTTT. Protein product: CASSVGRNTEAFF.

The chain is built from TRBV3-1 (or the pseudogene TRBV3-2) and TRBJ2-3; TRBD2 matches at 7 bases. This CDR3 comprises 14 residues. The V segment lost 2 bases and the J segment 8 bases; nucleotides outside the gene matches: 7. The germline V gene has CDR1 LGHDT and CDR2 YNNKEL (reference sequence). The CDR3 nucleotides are TGTGCCAGCAGCCAACGGGGGGTGCCGGGTACGCAGTATTTT. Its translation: CASSQRGVPGTQYF.

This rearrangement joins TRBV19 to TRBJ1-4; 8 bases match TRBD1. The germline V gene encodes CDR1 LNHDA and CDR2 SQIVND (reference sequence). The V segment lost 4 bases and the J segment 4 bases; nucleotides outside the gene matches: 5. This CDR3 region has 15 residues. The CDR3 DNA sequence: TGTGCCAGTAGTACCCTCAGGGGGCGTAATGAAAAACTGTTTTTT. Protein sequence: CASSTLRGRNEKLFF.

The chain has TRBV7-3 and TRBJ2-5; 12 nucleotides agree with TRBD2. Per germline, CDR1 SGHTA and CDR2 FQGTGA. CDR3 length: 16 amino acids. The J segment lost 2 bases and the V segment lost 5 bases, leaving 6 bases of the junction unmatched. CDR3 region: CASSRAGLAGQETQYF. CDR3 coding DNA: TGTGCCAGCAGCCGAGCGGGACTAGCGGGTCAAGAGACCCAGTACTTC.

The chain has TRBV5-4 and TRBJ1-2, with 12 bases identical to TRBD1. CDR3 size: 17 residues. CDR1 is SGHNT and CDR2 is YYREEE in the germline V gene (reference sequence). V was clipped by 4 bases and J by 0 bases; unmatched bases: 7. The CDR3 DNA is TGTGCCAGCAGCCAACCGGGACAGGGGGCGGCTAACTATGGCTACACCTTC. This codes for CASSQPGQGAANYGYTF.